This TCR beta chain appears in the sequencing data of a study of control samples from healthy donors and cancer patients. Only in-frame clones appear in the TCRdb table, and some are missing; sequencing was by immunoSEQ multiplex PCR. Here the sample spans under 80,000 clones, around 93% being singletons. CDR3 length: 13 amino acids. V dropped 3 bases and J dropped 2 bases, with 5 bases sitting between them. CDR1 and CDR2 (germline): MRHNA, SNTAGT. The TCR originated in a woman aged 25 to 39 in good health. Material: blood. The chain is built from TRBV6-4 and TRBJ1-3; no firm D call. CDR3 coding DNA: TGTGCCAGCAGTGAGAACCCTGGAAACACCATATATTTT. Its translation is CASSENPGNTIYF.